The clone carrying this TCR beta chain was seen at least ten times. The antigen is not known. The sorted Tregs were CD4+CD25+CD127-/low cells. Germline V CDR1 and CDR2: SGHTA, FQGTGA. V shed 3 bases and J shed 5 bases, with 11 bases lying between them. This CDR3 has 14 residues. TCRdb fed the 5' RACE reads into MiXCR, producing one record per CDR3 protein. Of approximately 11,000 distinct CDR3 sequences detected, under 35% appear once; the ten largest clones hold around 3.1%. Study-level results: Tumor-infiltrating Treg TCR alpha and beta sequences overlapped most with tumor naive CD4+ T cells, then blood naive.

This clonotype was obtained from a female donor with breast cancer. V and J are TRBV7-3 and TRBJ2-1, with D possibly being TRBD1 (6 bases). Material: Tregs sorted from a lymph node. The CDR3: CASSLPGVHNEQFF. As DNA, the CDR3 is TGTGCCAGCAGCTTGCCAGGGGTCCACAATGAGCAGTTCTTC. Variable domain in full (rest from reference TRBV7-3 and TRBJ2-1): GAGVSQTPSNKVTEKGKYVELRCDPISGHTALYWYRQSLGQGPEFLIYFQGTGAADDSGLPNDRFFAVRPEGSVSTLKIQRTERGDSAVYLCASSLPGVHNEQFFGPGTRLTVL.